A single sample is the source of the 24 T cell receptor beta chains below, sequenced in a study of circulating and synovial CD4+ cells in juvenile arthritis. Produced via immunoSEQ multiplex PCR; TCRdb's table is partial and in-frame only. The table has about 32,000 clones, 90% to 95% seen once; the top ten hold around 0.68%. Sequenced material: CD4+ T cells from blood. Source of these receptors: a human donor with juvenile idiopathic arthritis.

This chain links TRBV29-1 with TRBJ1-3, with D hard to call. This CDR3 is built from 13 residues. V dropped 4 bases and J dropped 9 bases, with 16 bases sitting between them. Germline V CDR1 and CDR2: SQVTM, ANQGSEA. CDR3 nucleotide sequence: TGCAGCGTTGGGGAGGACCCTTACGGCACCATATATTTT. It yields the protein CSVGEDPYGTIYF.

This rearrangement joins TRBV28 to TRBJ2-1; TRBD2 matches 10 bases. There are 17 residues in the CDR3. V shed 6 bases and J 4 bases; nucleotides not matched to a gene: 12. The germline gives CDR1 MDHEN, CDR2 SYDVKM. The CDR3 region has the DNA TGTGCCAGCAGCCCCAATATACTAGCGGGATCTTACAATGAGCAGTTCTTC. As protein: CASSPNILAGSYNEQFF.

DNA for the CDR3: TGTGCCAGCGGATCTCGGGGGGACACTGAAGCTTTCTTT. It specifies CASGSRGDTEAFF. This chain uses TRBV6-5 with TRBJ1-1, with a weak D call TRBD1 (5 bases). Per germline, CDR1 MNHEY and CDR2 SVGAGI. The CDR3 is made up of 13 amino acids. With 8 bases removed from V and 3 bases from J, the gap between germline ends came to 13 bases.

V and J are TRBV25-1 and TRBJ1-1; unclear D gene. The CDR3 extends over 15 amino acids. V lost 4 bases and J lost 0, with 12 bases in between. CDR1 MGHDK and CDR2 SYGVNS come from the germline V gene. CDR3 sequence reads: CASSGGIIMNTEAFF. For the CDR3, the DNA is TGTGCCAGCAGTGGTGGCATAATTATGAACACTGAAGCTTTCTTT.

The rearrangement uses TRBV19 and TRBJ1-3; 8 positions agree with TRBD1. The CDR3 runs to 15 residues. Unmatched junction bases numbered 10, after V lost 7 bases and J lost 5 bases. Germline assignment: CDR1 LNHDA and CDR2 SQIVND (reference sequence). The CDR3 is CASTITGTGRNTIYF. In DNA form, the CDR3 reads TGTGCCAGTACCATAACCGGGACAGGTAGAAACACCATATATTTT.

The rearrangement uses TRBV2 and TRBJ2-3, with 7 bases lining up with TRBD2. Germline lookup yields CDR1 SNHLY and CDR2 FYNNEI. V was clipped by 6 bases and J by 3 bases; unmatched bases: 6. The CDR3 is 14 residues long. In DNA, the CDR3 is TGTGCCAGCAGCTTGGGGGGGACGACAGATACGCAGTATTTT. Translation: CASSLGGTTDTQYF.

This rearrangement joins TRBV29-1 to TRBJ2-1, with 11 bases fitting TRBD2. Trimming took 1 base from V and 9 from J; bases not matched to a gene: 5. Germline values: CDR1 SQVTM, CDR2 ANQGSEA. This CDR3 is built from 14 residues. CDR3 sequence: CSVEARLAGTEQFF. DNA of the CDR3: TGCAGCGTTGAAGCCCGACTAGCGGGAACTGAGCAGTTCTTC.

CDR3 in amino acids: CASSLAPGQGNGYTF. The CDR3 DNA sequence: TGCGCCAGCAGCTTGGCCCCGGGACAGGGGAATGGCTACACCTTC. The rearrangement links TRBV5-1 to TRBJ1-2; TRBD1 matches 10 bases. The CDR3 consists of 15 residues. The junction had 5 bases not matched to a gene; V was cut back by 0 bases and J by 6 bases. CDR1 and CDR2 (germline): SGHRS, YFSETQ.

The chain combines TRBV19 with TRBJ1-5; D might be TRBD1 (6 bases). Trimming stripped 9 bases from V and 10 bases from J, with 25 bases between. CDR3 size: 15 residues. Per germline, CDR1 LNHDA and CDR2 SQIVND (reference sequence). As DNA, the CDR3 is TGTGCCAGCAAGGGGAGCGGCAGGGGTGGTCAACCCCAGCATTTT. It encodes CASKGSGRGGQPQHF.

This chain links TRBV7-2 with TRBJ2-7; the match to TRBD2 covers 8 bases. J lost 6 bases, V lost 6 bases, and 10 bases had no gene match. This CDR3 has 14 residues. Germline CDR1 SGHTA, CDR2 FQGNSA. In DNA, the CDR3 is TGTGCCAGCAGAATCGGGGGGGGAGTGACCGAGCAGTACTTC. Protein product: CASRIGGGVTEQYF.

The V call is TRBV6-7, the J call TRBJ1-2, with D maybe TRBD1 (6 bases). TRBV6-7 is known as an ORF, though its function is uncertain. This CDR3 has 12 residues. The V gene lost 9 bases and the J gene lost 1 base, with 9 bases spanning the gap. CDR3 sequence: CARKGVNYGYTF. In DNA form, the CDR3 reads TGTGCCAGAAAGGGGGTTAACTATGGCTACACCTTC.

CDR3 coding DNA: TGTGCCAGTAGTATCATAGGGACAGGGGCCATGAACACTGAAGCTTTCTTT. As protein: CASSIIGTGAMNTEAFF. The V call is TRBV19, the J call TRBJ1-1; TRBD1 aligns across 10 bases. Germline CDR1 LNHDA, CDR2 SQIVND (reference sequence). The CDR3 is 17 amino acids. V shed 3 bases, J shed 0 bases, and the junction held 7 bases outside the gene matches.

This clone was detected once. The CDR3 coding sequence is TGTGCCAGCAGCCCGCGGACTAGCGGGAGGGCCATGAGCAATGAGCAGTTCTTC. It yields the protein CASSPRTSGRAMSNEQFF. V gene TRBV7-8 combines with J gene TRBJ2-1, with 15 bases identical to TRBD2. The trim removed 5 bases at V and 6 bases at J, leaving 11 bases unmatched. Germline CDR1 is SGHVS and CDR2 is FQNEAQ. The CDR3 totals 18 residues.

The chain has TRBV29-1 and TRBJ1-1; D is undetermined. Per the germline V gene, CDR1 is SQVTM and CDR2 is ANQGSEA. V lost 4 bases to trimming and J lost 0 bases, with 9 bases between them. This CDR3 contains 13 residues. CDR3 residues: CSVVGILNTEAFF. In DNA form, the CDR3 reads TGCAGCGTTGTTGGCATTTTGAACACTGAAGCTTTCTTT.

This chain joins TRBV7-9 and TRBJ1-5; unclear D gene. Germline assignment: CDR1 SEHNR and CDR2 FQNEAQ (reference sequence). The length of the CDR3 is 13 residues. The germline V and J ends were trimmed by 6 bases and 6 bases, with 12 bases remaining between them. CDR3 in DNA: TGTGCCAGCAGTCGGGGTGTGGGTCAGCCCCAGCATTTT. Translating gives CASSRGVGQPQHF.

The rearrangement uses TRBV27 and TRBJ2-7; 10 nucleotides agree with TRBD2. The CDR3 consists of 19 residues. The trim removed 2 bases at V and 5 bases at J, leaving 18 bases unmatched. Germline CDR1 reads MNHEY; CDR2 reads SMNVEV (reference sequence). CDR3 nucleotides: TGTGCCAGCAGTTTAATACTGCCCCACTCTAGCGGGGGAGGTAACGAGCAGTACTTC. It codes for CASSLILPHSSGGGNEQYF.

The chain links TRBV30 to TRBJ2-3; 7 nucleotides agree with TRBD2. The V gene end was trimmed by 0 bases and the J gene end by 6 bases; junction bases not matched to a gene: 9. The CDR3 contains 15 residues. The V gene's germline CDR1 is GTSNPN and CDR2 SVGIG (reference sequence). The DNA of the CDR3 is TGTGCCTGGAGTGTACCCCGGGACTATGCTGATACGCAGTATTTT. This codes for CAWSVPRDYADTQYF.

The chain recombines TRBV27 with TRBJ2-7, with 11 bases identical to TRBD2. There are 15 residues in the CDR3. Germline V lookup: CDR1 MNHEY, CDR2 SMNVEV (reference sequence). The V gene end was trimmed by 4 bases and the J gene end by 2 bases; junction bases not matched to a gene: 4. The CDR3 DNA is TGTGCCAGCAGTTCGCTAGCGGGAGGCGCCTACGAGCAGTACTTC. Translated: CASSSLAGGAYEQYF.

The J gene is TRBJ1-2, the V gene TRBV4-3, with 7 bases identical to TRBD1. Germline CDR1 reads LGHNA; CDR2 reads YSLEER. This CDR3 contains 16 residues. The V and J ends lost 2 bases and 3 bases, in that order; junction bases with no gene match: 9. CDR3 coding DNA: TGCGCCAGCAGCCAAAAAAGGACAGGTGAAGACTATGGCTACACCTTC. Its translation is CASSQKRTGEDYGYTF.

The chain is built from TRBV4-2 and TRBJ2-7; tentative D call: TRBD2 (6 bases). The CDR3 length is 14 residues. Looked up from germline, CDR1 is LGHNA and CDR2 is YNFKEQ. The V end was cut by 0 bases, the J end by 6 bases, with 12 bases between. The CDR3 is CASSQDMAGFEQYF. The DNA for the CDR3 is TGTGCCAGCAGCCAAGATATGGCGGGGTTCGAGCAGTACTTC.

This chain joins TRBV5-1 and TRBJ2-7; D unclear. V was clipped by 4 bases and J by 5 bases, with 19 bases between them. Germline V lookup: CDR1 SGHRS, CDR2 YFSETQ. CDR3 size: 15 residues. For the CDR3, the DNA is TGCGCCAGCAGCCCCGCTAGTACCGCTCCCCACGAGCAGTACTTC. Protein: CASSPASTAPHEQYF.

This rearrangement joins TRBV28 to TRBJ2-7; D not resolved. Looked up from germline, CDR1 is MDHEN and CDR2 is SYDVKM. CDR3 length: 12 amino acids. V was clipped by 7 bases and J by 5 bases, with 12 bases between them. DNA for the CDR3: TGTGCCAGCAATTCGAAAGCCCACGAGCAGTACTTC. It is translated as CASNSKAHEQYF.

The V and J genes are TRBV5-1 and TRBJ1-1, with 9 bases that match TRBD1. The V segment lost 2 bases and the J segment 0 bases; nucleotides outside the gene matches: 5. Germline CDR1 reads SGHRS; CDR2 reads YFSETQ. CDR3 length: 16 residues. This CDR3 reads CASSFRQGGVNTEAFF. The CDR3 DNA reads as TGCGCCAGCAGCTTTCGACAGGGGGGGGTGAACACTGAAGCTTTCTTT.

The chain links TRBV10-2 to TRBJ2-7, with D possibly TRBD2 on 6 matching bases. The CDR3 runs to 15 residues. V shed 3 bases and J shed 2 bases, with 14 bases lying between them. Germline lookup yields CDR1 WSHSY and CDR2 SAAADI. CDR3 nucleotides: TGCGCCAGCAGTGACCCCAGGCGGGGTCCCTACGAGCAGTACTTC. Translation: CASSDPRRGPYEQYF.